These T cell receptor beta chains were read from a single sample in a study of radiation and T cells in renal cell carcinoma. The data were produced by immunoSEQ multiplex PCR, yet TCRdb's version contains in-frame clones alone and is incomplete. The sample contains some 130,000 clones, around nine tenths of which appear only once. Sequences were derived from blood, sampled from a patient whose treatment included radiotherapy and nephrectomy. Every receptor here comes from a woman in her seventies with renal cell carcinoma. Both conserved end residues are part of each CDR3. D genes are given only for firm matches. Clone sizes are given selectively: once, few, many, or a class where the clone is expanded.

clone size	D gene	J gene	V gene	CDR3 protein	CDR3 DNA
.	TRBD1	TRBJ2-2	TRBV7-6	CASSLSYRGGELFF	TGTGCCAGCAGCTTGTCATACAGGGGGGGGGAGCTGTTTTTT
.	TRBD2	TRBJ2-3	TRBV2	CARGGGSTDTQYF	TGTGCCAGAGGCGGGGGGAGCACAGATACGCAGTATTTT
.	.	TRBJ2-2	TRBV9	CASSVEPTNTGELFF	TGTGCCAGCAGCGTAGAACCTACCAACACCGGGGAGCTGTTTTTT
few	.	TRBJ1-1	TRBV30	CAWNKGQNTEAFF	TGTGCCTGGAATAAGGGCCAGAACACTGAAGCTTTCTTT
.	.	TRBJ1-5	TRBV27	CASRTSNSNQPQHF	TGTGCCAGCAGAACCAGCAATAGCAATCAGCCCCAGCATTTT
.	.	TRBJ2-2	TRBV15	CATSRNGDGELFF	TGTGCCACCAGCAGAAACGGGGACGGGGAGCTGTTTTTT
.	TRBD1	TRBJ2-2	TRBV27	CASRRQGSGELFF	TGTGCCAGCAGGAGACAGGGGAGCGGGGAGCTGTTTTTT
few	.	TRBJ1-1	TRBV7-3	CASSRTGNTEAFF	TGTGCCAGCAGCAGAACAGGTAACACTGAAGCTTTCTTT
.	.	TRBJ1-1	TRBV27	CASSLLGKDTEAFF	TGTGCCAGCAGTTTATTAGGGAAGGACACTGAAGCTTTCTTT
once	.	TRBJ1-4	TRBV28	CASSLGGTTNEKLFF	TGTGCCAGCAGTTTAGGGGGGACAACTAATGAAAAACTGTTTTTT
.	.	TRBJ1-1	TRBV6-5	CASSYSGRAFF	TGTGCCAGCAGTTACTCAGGGAGAGCTTTCTTT
.	.	TRBJ2-3	TRBV6-5	CASGGASTDTQYF	TGTGCCAGCGGGGGGGCTAGCACAGATACGCAGTATTTT
.	TRBD1	TRBJ1-5	TRBV27	CASSQRTGNQPQHF	TGTGCCAGCAGCCAGAGGACAGGGAATCAGCCCCAGCATTTT
.	.	TRBJ2-2	TRBV7-8	CASSLDPNTGELFF	TGTGCCAGCAGCTTAGATCCTAACACCGGGGAGCTGTTTTTT
.	TRBD1	TRBJ1-1	TRBV6-1	CASSEPMGQWRTEAFF	TGTGCCAGCAGTGAGCCAATGGGACAGTGGAGAACTGAAGCTTTCTTT